Below are 3 T cell receptor beta chains sequenced from a single sample in a study of T cell responses to AZD1222 COVID-19 vaccine. Method: immunoSEQ multiplex PCR; TCRdb's copy keeps in-frame clones and lacks some. The top ten clones hold less than 5% of a sample with some 58,000 clones, 80% of them seen once. The source material was peripheral blood, sampled 28 days after the second AZD1222 dose. The receptors were sampled from an adult who received the AZD1222 COVID-19 vaccine.

CDR3 amino acids: CVRSYVGTGEIGDTQYF. As DNA, the CDR3 is TGTGTCAGAAGCTACGTGGGGACAGGGGAAATAGGGGATACGCAGTATTTT. The chain joins TRBV7-5 to TRBJ2-3; TRBD1, the D gene given by the table, was not confirmed from the DNA. TRBV7-5 is a listed pseudogene. The CDR3 loop spans 17 amino acids.

V and J are TRBV7-2 and TRBJ1-4; D unclear. Germline CDR1 and CDR2: SGHTA and FQGNSA. V shed 6 bases and J shed 0 bases, with 5 bases lying between them. The CDR3 runs to 13 residues. DNA of the CDR3: TGTGCCAGCAGTCCGTCAACTAATGAAAAACTGTTTTTT. Translating gives CASSPSTNEKLFF.

This chain links TRBV19 with TRBJ2-1; 10 bases are a match to TRBD1. The CDR3 runs to 16 residues. V gave up 2 bases and J gave up 4 bases; unmatched junction bases: 5. Per the germline V gene, CDR1 is LNHDA and CDR2 is SQIVND (reference sequence). In DNA, the CDR3 is TGTGCCAGTAGTATATTTGGGACAGGGGTTTACAATGAGCAGTTCTTC. Translation gives CASSIFGTGVYNEQFF.